These T cell receptor beta chains were read from a single sample in a study of T cell changes during pregnancy in multiple sclerosis. Assay: immunoSEQ multiplex PCR; the TCRdb copy retains only in-frame clones and omits some. The table has about 67,000 clones, 92% seen once. The sequences come from peripheral blood, collected in the second trimester of pregnancy. These receptors all come from a female donor in good health, enrolled as a control in a pregnancy study. Both conserved end residues are part of each CDR3. D genes are given only for firm matches. Where a row states a size, it is once, few, many or the class of an expanded clone; other rows omit it.

abundance	d_gene	v_gene	j_gene	CDR3aa	CDR3nt
few	TRBD1	TRBV27	TRBJ2-3	CASSPGQVNRDTQYF	TGTGCCAGCAGTCCGGGACAGGTTAACCGAGATACGCAGTATTTT
.	TRBD2	TRBV9	TRBJ2-1	CASSVGLDSYNEQFF	TGTGCCAGCAGCGTGGGACTAGACTCCTACAATGAGCAGTTCTTC
once	TRBD1	TRBV7-8	TRBJ2-2	CASSRDRSTGELFF	TGTGCCAGCAGCCGGGACAGGAGCACCGGGGAGCTGTTTTTT
once	TRBD2	TRBV29-1	TRBJ2-7	CSVESPQRGSYEQYF	TGCAGCGTTGAAAGCCCCCAGCGGGGCTCCTACGAGCAGTACTTC
.	.	TRBV18	TRBJ2-3	CASSPPGSRTDTQYF	TGTGCCAGCTCCCCCCCGGGGAGCAGGACAGATACGCAGTATTTT
.	TRBD2	TRBV7-3	TRBJ2-7	CASSFHSGGPYEQYF	TGTGCCAGCAGCTTCCATAGCGGGGGACCCTACGAGCAGTACTTC
.	TRBD1	TRBV27	TRBJ1-1	CASSPGRGLNTEAFF	TGTGCCAGCAGTCCCGGCAGGGGGTTGAACACTGAAGCTTTCTTT
.	TRBD2	TRBV5-1	TRBJ2-1	CASSASGTSYNEQFF	TGCGCCAGCAGCGCTTCCGGGACTAGCTACAATGAGCAGTTCTTC
.	TRBD2	TRBV28	TRBJ2-1	CASGAGTSGNNEQFF	TGTGCCAGCGGAGCCGGGACTAGCGGTAACAATGAGCAGTTCTTC
.	TRBD1	TRBV5-6	TRBJ2-7	CASSAGTGRGYYEQYF	TGTGCCAGCAGCGCGGGGACAGGGAGAGGGTACTACGAGCAGTACTTC
.	TRBD1	TRBV27	TRBJ1-2	CASRTGTGFGYGYTF	TGTGCCAGCAGAACCGGGACAGGGTTTGGCTATGGCTACACCTTC
.	TRBD1	TRBV5-1	TRBJ1-4	CASSLDRGTTNEKLFF	TGCGCCAGCAGCTTGGACAGGGGGACAACTAATGAAAAACTGTTTTTT
.	.	TRBV4-1	TRBJ1-1	CASSQTGSGTEAFF	TGCGCCAGCAGCCAAACAGGGTCGGGCACTGAAGCTTTCTTT
once	TRBD1	TRBV4-3	TRBJ2-7	CASSPGTDYEQYF	TGCGCCAGCAGCCCCGGGACAGACTACGAGCAGTACTTC
.	.	TRBV7-9	TRBJ1-2	CASSLVDYGYTF	TGTGCCAGCAGCTTAGTAGACTATGGCTACACCTTC
.	.	TRBV28	TRBJ2-1	CASSFNNEQFF	TGTGCCAGCAGTTTTAACAATGAGCAGTTCTTC
few	.	TRBV2	TRBJ1-1	CASSDLGGYTEAFF	TGTGCCAGCAGTGATTTAGGGGGATACACTGAAGCTTTCTTT
.	TRBD2	TRBV28	TRBJ2-3	CASSSRGTSGRDTQYF	TGTGCCAGCAGTTCCCGCGGGACTAGCGGGAGAGATACGCAGTATTTT
.	.	TRBV7-3	TRBJ1-1	CASSPTGWGDTEAFF	TGTGCCAGCAGCCCAACGGGTTGGGGGGACACTGAAGCTTTCTTT
.	.	TRBV4-3	TRBJ1-5	CASSQDASLVNQPQHF	TGCGCCAGCAGCCAAGATGCCAGCCTAGTCAATCAGCCCCAGCATTTT
.	.	TRBV5-6	TRBJ1-2	CASSMEPLPGYTF	TGTGCCAGCAGCATGGAGCCCCTACCCGGCTACACCTTC
.	.	TRBV7-6	TRBJ2-5	CASSLRDTPRQETQYF	TGTGCCAGCAGCTTAAGGGACACCCCCCGGCAAGAGACCCAGTACTTC
once	.	TRBV5-1	TRBJ1-1	CASSPKGGEPPEAFF	TGCGCCAGCAGCCCGAAAGGAGGGGAACCACCTGAAGCTTTCTTT
.	TRBD1	TRBV7-9	TRBJ2-5	CASSFVTGGGETQYF	TGTGCCAGCAGCTTCGTCACAGGGGGCGGAGAGACCCAGTACTTC
.	TRBD2	TRBV7-2	TRBJ2-3	CASSLGAGGLDTQYF	TGTGCCAGCAGCTTAGGCGCGGGAGGCCTTGATACGCAGTATTTT
once	.	TRBV27	TRBJ2-7	CASSLRFLSYEQYF	TGTGCCAGCAGTTTACGGTTCCTCTCCTACGAGCAGTACTTC
.	TRBD2	TRBV28	TRBJ2-4	CASSFGLAENIQYF	TGTGCCAGCAGTTTCGGACTAGCAGAGAACATTCAGTACTTC
.	TRBD2	TRBV5-5	TRBJ2-5	CASSSGLAGGRETQYF	TGTGCCAGCAGCTCCGGACTAGCGGGAGGAAGGGAGACCCAGTACTTC
.	.	TRBV6-5	TRBJ1-5	CASSSLGQPQHF	TGTGCCAGCAGTTCCCTAGGCCAGCCCCAGCATTTT
.	.	TRBV14	TRBJ1-1	CASSRQDSYTEAFF	TGTGCCAGCAGCCGGCAGGACAGTTACACTGAAGCTTTCTTT
few	TRBD1	TRBV19	TRBJ1-6	CASRDRGASPLHF	TGTGCCAGTAGGGACAGGGGAGCTTCACCCCTCCACTTT